This T cell receptor (beta chain) was observed in a study of Ad26.COV2.S vaccination and SARS-CoV-2 variants. Study details: Of the COV1001 trial arms, the Ad26.COV2.S arm included the donor. Dosing was one shot or two shots 56 days apart.

Study-wide results and caveats: The study found higher spike-specific TCR breadth in vaccine than placebo recipients.

About this clone itself: Its target is not known.

Data came from immunoSEQ multiplex PCR; TCRdb stores just in-frame clones and leaves some out. The table shows about 320,000 clones, with approximately 80% occurring only once. With 1 base removed from V and 2 bases from J, the gap between germline ends came to 7 bases. The CDR3 is 15 residues long. Germline CDR1 SGHNT, CDR2 YYREEE (reference sequence). Described treatment: roughly 20 received Ad26.COV2.S at low or high dose, single or two shots; about 5 received placebo; per-sample allocation not given. Specimens were obtained on day 63 following the first vaccine or placebo injection. A Boston adult aged 18-55 years was the donor.

This sequence originates from a person between 18 and 65 years old who received the Ad26.COV2.S COVID-19 vaccine or a placebo. Material: peripheral blood, obtained in a trial of Ad26.COV2.S vaccine versus placebo. The gene calls are TRBV5-4 and TRBJ2-6, with D unresolved. Here the CDR3 reads CASSLFQAGANVLTF. The CDR3 nucleotides are TGTGCCAGCAGCTTGTTCCAGGCTGGGGCCAACGTCCTGACTTTC.